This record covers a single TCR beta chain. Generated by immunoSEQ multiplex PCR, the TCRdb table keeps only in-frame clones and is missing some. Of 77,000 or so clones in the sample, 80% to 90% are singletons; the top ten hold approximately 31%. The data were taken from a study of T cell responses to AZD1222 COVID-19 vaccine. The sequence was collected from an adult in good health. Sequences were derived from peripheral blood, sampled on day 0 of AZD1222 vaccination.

CDR3 loop: CASSLEGSAFF. The CDR3 bases are TGTGCCAGCAGCTTAGAGGGGTCGGCGTTCTTC. This chain links TRBV11-1 with TRBJ2-1; the D gene is possibly TRBD1 (5 bases). The germline gives CDR1 SGHAT, CDR2 FQDESV (reference sequence). With 1 base removed from V and 15 bases from J, the gap between germline ends came to 10 bases. The CDR3 spans 11 residues.